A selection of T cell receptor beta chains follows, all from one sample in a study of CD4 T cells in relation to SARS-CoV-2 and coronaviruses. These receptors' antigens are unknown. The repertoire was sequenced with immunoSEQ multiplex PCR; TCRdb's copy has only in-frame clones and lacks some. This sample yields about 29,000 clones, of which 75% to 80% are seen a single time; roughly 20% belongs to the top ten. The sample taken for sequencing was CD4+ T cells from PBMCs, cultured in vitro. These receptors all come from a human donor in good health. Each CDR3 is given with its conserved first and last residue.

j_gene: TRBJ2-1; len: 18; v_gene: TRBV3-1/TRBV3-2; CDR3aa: CASSQDGLAGVSYNEQFF
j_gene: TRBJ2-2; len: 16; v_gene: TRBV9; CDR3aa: CASSVEVSGDTGELFF
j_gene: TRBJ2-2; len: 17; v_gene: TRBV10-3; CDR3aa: CAIRETSGGQNTGELFF
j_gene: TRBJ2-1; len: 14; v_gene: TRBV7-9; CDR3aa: CASSLADSRDEQFF
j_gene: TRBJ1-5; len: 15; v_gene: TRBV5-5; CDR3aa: CASSLVAGPGGPQHF
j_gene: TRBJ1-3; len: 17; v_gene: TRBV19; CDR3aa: CASSIRQSINSGNTIYF
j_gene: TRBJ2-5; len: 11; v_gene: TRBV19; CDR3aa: CASRVGETQYF
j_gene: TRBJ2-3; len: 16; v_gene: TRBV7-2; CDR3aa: CASSWGTSGRGDTQYF
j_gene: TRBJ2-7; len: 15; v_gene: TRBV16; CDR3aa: CASSQGGLAGYEQYF
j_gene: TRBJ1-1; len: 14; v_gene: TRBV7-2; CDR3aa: CASSLVWQNTEAFF
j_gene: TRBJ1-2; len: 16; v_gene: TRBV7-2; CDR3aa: CASSIPGDTLNYGYTF
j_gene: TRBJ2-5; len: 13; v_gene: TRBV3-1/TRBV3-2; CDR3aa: CASSRQGVETQYF
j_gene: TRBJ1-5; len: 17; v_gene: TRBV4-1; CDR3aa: CASSQSSTRGLNQPQHF
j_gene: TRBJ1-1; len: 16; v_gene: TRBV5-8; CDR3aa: CASSFWHGTGDTEAFF
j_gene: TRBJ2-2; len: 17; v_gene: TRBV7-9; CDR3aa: CASSPFSPRVNTGELFF
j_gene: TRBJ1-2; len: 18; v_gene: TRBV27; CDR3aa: CARTEAPKNRFSNYGYTF
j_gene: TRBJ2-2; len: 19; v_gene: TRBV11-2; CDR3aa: CASSLRMAGPDANTGELFF
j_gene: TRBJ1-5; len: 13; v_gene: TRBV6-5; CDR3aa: CASTTGFLQPQHF
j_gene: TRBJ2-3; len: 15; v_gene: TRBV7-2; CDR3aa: CASSLARGNTDTQYF
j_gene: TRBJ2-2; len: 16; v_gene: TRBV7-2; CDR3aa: CASSTGQGSNTGELFF
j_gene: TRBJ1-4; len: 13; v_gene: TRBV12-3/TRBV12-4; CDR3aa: CASSFPPGEKLFF
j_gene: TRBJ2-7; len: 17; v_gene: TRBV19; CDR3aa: CASSGGFGGQGTYEQYF
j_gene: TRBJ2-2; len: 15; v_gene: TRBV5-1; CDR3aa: CASSLTGSNTGELFF
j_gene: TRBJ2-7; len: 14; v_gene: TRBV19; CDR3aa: CASSSRLGESVQYF
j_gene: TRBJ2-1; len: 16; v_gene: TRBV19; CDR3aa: CASSKGLERLGDEQFF
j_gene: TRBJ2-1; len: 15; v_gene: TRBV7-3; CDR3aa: CASSLIVGSYNEQFF
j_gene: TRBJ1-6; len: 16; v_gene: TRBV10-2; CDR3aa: CASSDPGSPGNSPLHF
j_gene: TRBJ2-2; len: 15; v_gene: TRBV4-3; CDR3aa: CASSQDRGRTGELFF
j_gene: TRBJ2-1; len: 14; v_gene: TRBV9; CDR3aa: CASSVGGAYNEQFF
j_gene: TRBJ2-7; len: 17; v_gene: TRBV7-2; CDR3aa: CASSVVSPRDRGNEQYF
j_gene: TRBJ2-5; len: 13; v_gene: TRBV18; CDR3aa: CASSPPGGETQYF
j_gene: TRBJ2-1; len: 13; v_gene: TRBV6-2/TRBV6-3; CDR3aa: CASSALGYNEQFF
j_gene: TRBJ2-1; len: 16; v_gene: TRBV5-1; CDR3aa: CASSSEARSSYNEQFF
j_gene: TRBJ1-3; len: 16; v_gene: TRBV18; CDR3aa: CASSLENTLGGNTIYF
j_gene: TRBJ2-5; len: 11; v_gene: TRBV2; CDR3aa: CASSPEETQYF
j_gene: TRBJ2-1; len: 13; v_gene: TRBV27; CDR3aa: CASSLVNNNEQFF
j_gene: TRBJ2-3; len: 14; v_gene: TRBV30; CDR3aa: CASAPEGVGDTQYF
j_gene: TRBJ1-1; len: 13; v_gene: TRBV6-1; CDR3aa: CASSLQPGTEAFF
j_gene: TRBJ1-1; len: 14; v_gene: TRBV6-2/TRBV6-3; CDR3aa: CASSYLGGNTEAFF
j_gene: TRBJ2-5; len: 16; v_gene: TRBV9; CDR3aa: CASSTLAGGPQETQYF
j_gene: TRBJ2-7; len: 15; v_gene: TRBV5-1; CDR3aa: CASSFGGRSTYEQYF
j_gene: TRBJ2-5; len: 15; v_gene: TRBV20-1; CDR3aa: CSASPGQGLQETQYF
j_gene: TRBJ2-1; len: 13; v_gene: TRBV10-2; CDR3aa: CASNRGPYNEQFF
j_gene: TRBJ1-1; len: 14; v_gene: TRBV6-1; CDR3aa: CASSELAGITEAFF
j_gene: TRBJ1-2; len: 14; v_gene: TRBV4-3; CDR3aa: CASSQARELLVYTF
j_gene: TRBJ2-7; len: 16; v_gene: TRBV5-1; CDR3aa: CASSKGVGGPIYEQYF
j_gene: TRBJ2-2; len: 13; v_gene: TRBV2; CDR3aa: CASSVRNTGELFF
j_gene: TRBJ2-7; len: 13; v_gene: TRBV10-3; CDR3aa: CATADREAYEQYF
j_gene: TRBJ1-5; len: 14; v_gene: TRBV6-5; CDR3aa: CASSYSKGDQPQHF
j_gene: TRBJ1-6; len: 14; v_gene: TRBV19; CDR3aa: CASTSGTDNSPLHF
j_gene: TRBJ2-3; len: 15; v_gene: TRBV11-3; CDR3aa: CASSTGLAGTDTQYF
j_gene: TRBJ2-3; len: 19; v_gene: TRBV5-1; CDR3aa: CASSRAQASGRAVPDTQYF
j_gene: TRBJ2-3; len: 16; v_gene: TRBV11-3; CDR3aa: CASSRTLGPGGDTQYF
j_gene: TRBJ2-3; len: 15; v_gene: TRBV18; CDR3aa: CASSLGLAGTDTQYF
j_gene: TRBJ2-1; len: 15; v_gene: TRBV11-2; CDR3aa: CASSASGMRYNEQFF
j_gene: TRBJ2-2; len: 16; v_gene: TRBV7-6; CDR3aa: CASSRTSGTITGELFF
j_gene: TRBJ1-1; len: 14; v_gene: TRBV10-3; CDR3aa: CAIRGTGRNTEAFF